This TCR beta chain was retrieved from a study of T cell repertoires in aging, cancer and after chemotherapy. Study context: Patients with glioblastoma brain tumors were sampled before and after temozolomide-based therapy.

Remarks on this clonotype: What it binds is not known.

A mixed TRB-A/B primer pool amplified rearranged TRB by multiplex touch-down PCR. TCRdb reprocessed the multiplex PCR reads with MiXCR, giving one entry per CDR3 protein. Here the sample spans 2,000 to 3,000 distinct CDR3 sequences, about 25% being singletons. Per the germline V gene, CDR1 is DFQATT and CDR2 is SNEGSKA (reference sequence). V lost 3 bases and J lost 4, with 12 bases in between. There are 13 residues in the CDR3. Amplification of TCR beta used genomic DNA extracted from peripheral blood. General study points: These repertoire data do not allow conclusions about immunological memory after chemotherapy. Healthy donors lost TCR diversity with age mainly through richness, cancer patients through richness and evenness.

This clonotype was obtained from a human donor with a solid tumor. The chain carries TRBV20-1 and TRBJ1-1; the D gene is possibly TRBD1 (6 bases). The sample consisted of blood. The CDR3 is CSASARGPTEAFF. CDR3 coding DNA: TGCAGTGCTAGTGCGCGGGGGCCCACTGAAGCTTTCTTT.